This TCR beta chain was identified during a study of blood T cell repertoires in COVID-19. Per germline, CDR1 LGHNA and CDR2 YNFKEQ. CDR3 length equals 14 residues. The V end was cut by 5 bases, the J end by 0 bases, with 11 bases between. Only in-frame clones appear in the TCRdb table, and some are missing; sequencing was by immunoSEQ multiplex PCR. The sample holds about 150,000 clones, around 83% seen once. This rearrangement joins TRBV4-2 to TRBJ2-7; TRBD2 might be the D (7 bases). The sample comprised PBMCs or T cells enriched from blood (not recorded which). This TCR was recovered from a woman between 50 and 59 years old who had been exposed to COVID-19. The CDR3 region is CASSGGAFSYEQYF. The DNA of the CDR3 is TGTGCCAGCAGCGGGGGGGCCTTCTCCTACGAGCAGTACTTC.